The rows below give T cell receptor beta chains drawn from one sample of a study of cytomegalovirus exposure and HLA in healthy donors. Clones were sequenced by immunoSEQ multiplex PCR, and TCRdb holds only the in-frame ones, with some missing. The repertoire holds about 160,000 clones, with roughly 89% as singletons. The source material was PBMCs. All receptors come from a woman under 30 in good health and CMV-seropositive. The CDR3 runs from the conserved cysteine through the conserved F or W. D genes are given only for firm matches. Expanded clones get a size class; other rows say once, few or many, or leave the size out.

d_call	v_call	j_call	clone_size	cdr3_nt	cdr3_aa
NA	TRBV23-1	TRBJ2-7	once	TGCGCCAGCAGTCAATCTTCAGGGGTGTCCTACGAGCAGTACTTC	CASSQSSGVSYEQYF
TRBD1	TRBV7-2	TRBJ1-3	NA	TGTGCCAGCAGCACCCGACAGGGCTCTGGAAACACCATATATTTT	CASSTRQGSGNTIYF
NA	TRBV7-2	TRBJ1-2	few	TGTGCCAGCAGCTTTCTTATGGGGCAGGGCTACACCTTC	CASSFLMGQGYTF
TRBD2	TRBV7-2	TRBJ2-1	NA	TGTGCCAGCAGCTCCAGGGCTGGGACTAGCGGATACAATGAGCAGTTCTTC	CASSSRAGTSGYNEQFF
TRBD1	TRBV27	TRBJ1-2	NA	TGTGCCAGCAGTTTTTCTTTCGGGCAGGGGGTCGGGACTTATGGCTACACCTTC	CASSFSFGQGVGTYGYTF
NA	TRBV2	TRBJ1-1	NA	TGTGCCAGCAGTTTACAGGGTTCGGGGAACACTGAAGCTTTCTTT	CASSLQGSGNTEAFF
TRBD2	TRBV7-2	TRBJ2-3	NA	TGTGCCAGCAGCAAGGGACTAGCGGGAGCAGGAGATACGCAGTATTTT	CASSKGLAGAGDTQYF
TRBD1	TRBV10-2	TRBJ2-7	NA	TGCGCCAGCAGTTTACAGGGGAGTGACGAGCAGTACTTC	CASSLQGSDEQYF
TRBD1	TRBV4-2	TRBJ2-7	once	TGTGCCAGCAGCCGATCCCAGGGGGCTCACTACGAGCAGTACTTC	CASSRSQGAHYEQYF
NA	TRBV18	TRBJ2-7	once	TGTGCCAGCTCACCAAGCGGGCGGGGTTCCTACGAGCAGTACTTC	CASSPSGRGSYEQYF
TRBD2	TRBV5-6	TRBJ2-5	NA	TGTGCCAGCAATTTGTTTATTCTAGCGGGAGCTTCGGAGACCCAGTACTTC	CASNLFILAGASETQYF
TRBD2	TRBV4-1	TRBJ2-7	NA	TGCGCCAGCAGCCAAGACCGGGAGGGGAACGTCTACGAGCAGTACTTC	CASSQDREGNVYEQYF
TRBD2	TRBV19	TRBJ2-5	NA	TGTGCCAGTAAAACACATAGCGGGACTGAGACCCAGTACTTC	CASKTHSGTETQYF
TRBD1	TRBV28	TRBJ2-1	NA	TGTGCCAGCAGTTTTCCGGGACAGGGGACCGGTGAGCAGTTCTTC	CASSFPGQGTGEQFF
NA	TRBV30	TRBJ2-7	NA	TGTGCCTGGAGTCCCCCGGGTCAGGGAGGCGTGAACGAGCAGTACTTC	CAWSPPGQGGVNEQYF
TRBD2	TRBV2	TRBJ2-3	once	TGTGCCAGCAGTGAATTGCTGGGTACTAGCGGGAGTTACACATTCGTCACAGATACGCAGTATTTT	CASSELLGTSGSYTFVTDTQYF
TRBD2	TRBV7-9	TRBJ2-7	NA	TGTGCCAGCAGCTCCCTAGGCAGACTAGCGGGATCAGACGAGCAGTACTTC	CASSSLGRLAGSDEQYF
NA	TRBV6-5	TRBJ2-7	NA	TGTGCCAGCAGTAAAGGACAGCTCTACGAGCAGTACTTC	CASSKGQLYEQYF
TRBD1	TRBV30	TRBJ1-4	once	TGTGCCTGGAGTACCCGACAGGGGGCGAATAGGAATGAAAAACTGTTTTTT	CAWSTRQGANRNEKLFF
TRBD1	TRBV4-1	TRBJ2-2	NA	TGCGCCAGCAGAACCGGGACAGGGGGTTCCGGGGAGCTGTTTTTT	CASRTGTGGSGELFF
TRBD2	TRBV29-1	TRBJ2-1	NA	TGCAGCGTTGAAGAAGGACTAGCGGGTTACAATGAGCAGTTCTTC	CSVEEGLAGYNEQFF
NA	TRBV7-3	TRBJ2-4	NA	TGTGCCAGCAGAGACATCTTAGCCAAAAACATTCAGTACTTC	CASRDILAKNIQYF
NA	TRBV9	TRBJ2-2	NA	TGTGCCAGCAGCGTAGATCCGGGTACTAACACCGGGGAGCTGTTTTTT	CASSVDPGTNTGELFF
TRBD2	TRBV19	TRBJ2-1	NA	TGTGCCAGTAGTATGTCCCTAGCGGCCTACAATGAGCAGTTCTTC	CASSMSLAAYNEQFF
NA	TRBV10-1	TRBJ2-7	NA	TGCGCCAGCAGCGCGGGATTCTCCTACGAGCAGTACTTC	CASSAGFSYEQYF
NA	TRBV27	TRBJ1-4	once	TGTGCCTCAGCCTCCCCAAGCGGAACAACTAATGAAAAACTGTTTTTT	CASASPSGTTNEKLFF
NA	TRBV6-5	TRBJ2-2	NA	TGTGCCAGCAGTTACTCCACTTTGACCGGGGAGCTGTTTTTT	CASSYSTLTGELFF
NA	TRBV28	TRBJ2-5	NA	TGTGCCACAAACCAGCTCGTGGGGAGGGAGACCCAGTACTTC	CATNQLVGRETQYF
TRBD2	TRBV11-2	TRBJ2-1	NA	TGTGCCAGCAGCCAAGGACTAGCGGGGTCCTACAATGAGCAGTTCTTC	CASSQGLAGSYNEQFF
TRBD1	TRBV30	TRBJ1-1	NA	TGTGCCTGGATGGGACAGGGGGCGTTCACTGAAGCTTTCTTT	CAWMGQGAFTEAFF
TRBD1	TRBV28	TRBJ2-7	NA	TGTGCCAGCAGCCATGGACAGGGTGGGACAAGGGACAACGAGCAGTACTTC	CASSHGQGGTRDNEQYF
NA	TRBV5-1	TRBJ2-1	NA	TGCGCCAGCAGCTTGGGGGCGGGACTCAACAATGAGCAGTTCTTC	CASSLGAGLNNEQFF
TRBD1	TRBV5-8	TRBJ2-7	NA	TGTGCCAGCAGCCGACAGGGTGGCTACGAGCAGTACTTC	CASSRQGGYEQYF
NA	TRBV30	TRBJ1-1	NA	TGTGCCTGGAGTGACCAGGGGTTTACTGAAGCTTTCTTT	CAWSDQGFTEAFF
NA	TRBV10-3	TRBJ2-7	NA	TGTGCCACCAAAACCGGGACAACCACCTACGAGCAGTACTTC	CATKTGTTTYEQYF
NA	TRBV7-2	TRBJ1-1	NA	TGTGCCAGCAGCAAAGACAGTAATGAAGCTTTCTTT	CASSKDSNEAFF
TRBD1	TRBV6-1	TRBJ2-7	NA	TGTGCCAGCAGTACAGGGGGATACGAGCAGTACTTC	CASSTGGYEQYF
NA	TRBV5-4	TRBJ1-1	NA	TGTGCCAGCAGCTTACCCAGGAACACTGAAGCTTTCTTT	CASSLPRNTEAFF
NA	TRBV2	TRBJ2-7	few	TGTGCCAGCCAACAGGACTACGAGCAGTACTTC	CASQQDYEQYF
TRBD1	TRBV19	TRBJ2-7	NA	TGTGCCAGTAGTTTCGGGACAGGGGGCTACGAGCAGTACTTC	CASSFGTGGYEQYF
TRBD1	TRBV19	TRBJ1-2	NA	TGTGCCAGTAGTCCGGGACAGTTTACTAACTATGGCTACACCTTC	CASSPGQFTNYGYTF
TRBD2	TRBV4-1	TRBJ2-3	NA	TGCGCCAGCAGCCCCCTAGCGGGAACAGATACGCAGTATTTT	CASSPLAGTDTQYF
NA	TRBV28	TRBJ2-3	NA	TGTGCCAGCAGTTTCTGGGCCTACCGAAATACGCAGTATTTT	CASSFWAYRNTQYF
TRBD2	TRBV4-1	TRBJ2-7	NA	TGCGCCAGCAGCCTATGGACTAGCGGGAGGGCCTCGTACTTC	CASSLWTSGRASYF
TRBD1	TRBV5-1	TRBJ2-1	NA	TGCGCCAGCAGCTTGGCCGGGACAGGATATAACAATGAGCAGTTCTTC	CASSLAGTGYNNEQFF
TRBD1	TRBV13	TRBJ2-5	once	TGTGCCAGCAGCACAGACAGGGCTGGGACCCAGTACTTC	CASSTDRAGTQYF
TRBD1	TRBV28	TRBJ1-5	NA	TGTGCCAGCAGTTTTCTCCGAGGGGGCGATCAGCCCCAGCATTTT	CASSFLRGGDQPQHF
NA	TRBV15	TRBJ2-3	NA	TGTGCCACCAGCAAAACAGGGAACACAGATACGCAGTATTTT	CATSKTGNTDTQYF
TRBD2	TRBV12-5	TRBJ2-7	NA	TGTGCTAGTGGTTGGCGGACTAGCGGGAGGAGGAGGGCCTCCTACGAGCAGTACTTC	CASGWRTSGRRRASYEQYF
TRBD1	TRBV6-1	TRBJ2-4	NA	TGTGCCAGCAGACTCGGACAGGATAACATTCAGTACTTC	CASRLGQDNIQYF
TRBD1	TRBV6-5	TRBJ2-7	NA	TGTGCCAGCAGTTCGTCAGGGGGTCCCTACGAGCAGTACTTC	CASSSSGGPYEQYF
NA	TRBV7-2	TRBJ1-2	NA	TGTGCCAGCAGCTTAGGAGTTAACTATGGCTACACCTTC	CASSLGVNYGYTF
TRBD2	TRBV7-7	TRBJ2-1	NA	TGTGCTAGCAGCTTAGCAAGATTTCAGACTAGCGGGACTCCAGCCTACAATGAGCAGTTCTTC	CASSLARFQTSGTPAYNEQFF
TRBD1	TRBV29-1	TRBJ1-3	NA	TGCAGCGTTGAAGATAAGGGACAGGGAACCTCTGGAAACACCATATATTTT	CSVEDKGQGTSGNTIYF
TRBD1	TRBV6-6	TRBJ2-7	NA	TGTGCCAGCAAGATAAACAGGGGTAAAGGAGAGCAGTACTTC	CASKINRGKGEQYF
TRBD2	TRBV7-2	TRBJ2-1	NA	TGTGCCAGCAGCTGGCCGCTAGCGGGAGGAACCCCGGCTAGTGAGCAGTTCTTC	CASSWPLAGGTPASEQFF
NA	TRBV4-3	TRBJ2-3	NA	TGCGCCAGCAGCCAAGGAGGGGGAACAGTCACAGATACGCAGTATTTT	CASSQGGGTVTDTQYF
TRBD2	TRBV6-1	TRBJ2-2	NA	TGTGCCAGCAGTGGGACTAGCGGGAAGAGCACCGGGGAGCTGTTTTTT	CASSGTSGKSTGELFF
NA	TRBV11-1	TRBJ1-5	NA	TGTGCCAGCAGCTTAGGCAGAAATCAGCCCCAGCATTTT	CASSLGRNQPQHF
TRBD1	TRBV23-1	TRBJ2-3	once	TGCGCCAGCAGTCAGAGACAGGGGTCGCAGGCAGATACGCAGTATTTT	CASSQRQGSQADTQYF